This TCR beta chain was documented in a study of neurological immune-mediated disorders. Time point described: longitudinal time-point 3. Study-level points and caveats: Subjects shared no identical expanded-clone CDR3 amino acid sequences, suggesting private TCR-beta repertoires in all groups.

In its sample, this clonotype was seen many times. Its antigen is as yet unknown. cDNA synthesis was performed by 5'RACE with 10-nucleotide random UMIs. Every sequencing run produced over 170 million TCR-beta sequences that came from 15-18 subjects. Each CDR3 protein gets one entry after TCRdb re-called the 5' RACE reads with MiXCR. The table includes approximately 58,000 distinct CDR3 sequences, roughly 8.4% detected once. Germline lookup yields CDR1 LGHDT and CDR2 YNNKEL (reference sequence). There are 17 residues in the CDR3. After removal of 4 bases from V and 7 bases from J, the junction contained 14 bases not matched to a gene.

This receptor was obtained from a woman in her forties in good health. Sequencing was done on a sample of PBMCs. The chain has TRBV3-1 and TRBJ2-2, with TRBD2 matching 8 bases. Here the CDR3 DNA reads TGTGCCAGCAGCCCCCCCGGCGACGGGAGGGCCCTCGGGGAGCTGTTTTTT. Translated, it gives CASSPPGDGRALGELFF.